These T cell receptor beta chains were read from a single sample in a study of beta chain features in type 1 diabetes. Using immunoSEQ multiplex PCR, the repertoire was profiled, and TCRdb retains in-frame clones only, with some absent. Of 100,000 to 150,000 clones listed, around 9% are singletons. The sequenced sample consisted of central memory CD4+ T cells from blood. These TCRs come from a man aged 30-40 years with type 1 diabetes. Both conserved end residues are part of each CDR3. The D gene is left open where the match is weak. Only some rows state a clone size, as once, few, many or a class for expanded clones.

>TRBJ2-5|TRBV7-2|TRBD1|-
CASSSTGAETQYF
TGTGCCAGCAGCTCTACAGGGGCAGAGACCCAGTACTTC
>TRBJ1-5|TRBV19|TRBD1|few
CASNPVGTGGLDQPQHF
TGTGCCAGTAACCCGGTGGGGACAGGGGGCTTGGATCAGCCCCAGCATTTT
>TRBJ1-2|TRBV7-9|-|-
CASSQTVVSGYTF
TGTGCCAGCAGCCAGACAGTTGTAAGCGGCTACACCTTC
>TRBJ2-6|TRBV6-4|-|many
CASIVRADSGANVLTF
TGTGCCAGCATTGTCAGGGCCGACTCTGGGGCCAACGTCCTGACTTTC
>TRBJ2-5|TRBV9|-|-
CASSVGGTSPETQYF
TGTGCCAGCAGCGTAGGCGGAACTAGCCCCGAGACCCAGTACTTC
>TRBJ2-1|TRBV5-4|TRBD2|few
CASSFSGGSYNEQFF
TGTGCCAGCAGCTTCAGCGGGGGGTCCTACAATGAGCAGTTCTTC
>TRBJ1-1|TRBV30|-|few
CAWSLKGGMNTEAFF
TGTGCCTGGAGTTTGAAGGGGGGGATGAACACTGAAGCTTTCTTT
>TRBJ2-3|TRBV4-3|TRBD2|few
CASSQVGGVDTQYF
TGCGCCAGCAGCCAAGTTGGGGGGGTAGATACGCAGTATTTT
>TRBJ2-1|TRBV7-2|TRBD2|-
CASSLMPSGDNEQFF
TGTGCCAGCAGCTTAATGCCTAGCGGGGACAATGAGCAGTTCTTC
>TRBJ2-7|TRBV28|-|-
CASSSLPTGNYEQYF
TGTGCCAGCAGTTCCCTCCCGACAGGAAACTACGAGCAGTACTTC
>TRBJ1-1|TRBV5-4|-|-
CASSLEQEWIGAFF
TGTGCCAGCAGCTTGGAACAGGAATGGATCGGAGCTTTCTTT
>TRBJ1-2|TRBV28|-|-
CASSFPGEDYGYTF
TGTGCCAGCAGTTTCCCGGGGGAAGACTATGGCTACACCTTC
>TRBJ2-7|TRBV6-6|-|-
CASSYQGDEQYF
TGTGCCAGCAGTTATCAGGGTGACGAGCAGTACTTC
>TRBJ2-7|TRBV7-9|-|many
CASRPQGSSYEQYF
TGTGCCAGCAGACCTCAGGGGAGCTCCTACGAGCAGTACTTC
>TRBJ2-5|TRBV30|TRBD1|few
CAWSSGTGDQETQYF
TGTGCCTGGAGTTCCGGGACAGGGGATCAAGAGACCCAGTACTTC
>TRBJ2-5|TRBV5-1|TRBD2|-
CASTPRGGRETQYF
TGCGCCAGCACTCCGCGGGGGGGCCGGGAGACCCAGTACTTC
>TRBJ1-5|TRBV28|-|few
CASSSFYQPQHF
TGTGCCAGCAGTTCGTTTTATCAGCCCCAGCATTTT
>TRBJ2-2|TRBV19|-|-
CASSNRVNTGELFF
TGTGCCAGTAGCAACAGAGTAAACACCGGGGAGCTGTTTTTT
>TRBJ2-1|TRBV4-3|-|-
CASSQEIAQTRVNEQFF
TGCGCCAGCAGCCAAGAAATAGCCCAAACTAGAGTCAATGAGCAGTTCTTC
>TRBJ1-2|TRBV6-1|-|many
CASSEGGVLYGYTF
TGTGCCAGCAGTGAAGGTGGAGTTCTCTATGGCTACACCTTC
>TRBJ2-4|TRBV7-9|-|few
CASSQVKGDIQYF
TGTGCCAGCAGCCAAGTGAAGGGAGACATTCAGTACTTC
>TRBJ1-1|TRBV6-5|TRBD1|few
CAMGQPNTEAFF
TGTGCCATGGGACAGCCCAACACTGAAGCTTTCTTT
>TRBJ1-1|TRBV9|-|-
CASSVEQIRTEAFF
TGTGCCAGCAGCGTAGAACAGATCCGCACTGAAGCTTTCTTT
>TRBJ2-1|TRBV15|-|few
CATSREGVGGVYNEQFF
TGTGCCACCAGCAGAGAGGGGGTCGGCGGGGTCTACAATGAGCAGTTCTTC
>TRBJ1-1|TRBV7-8|TRBD1|few
CASSYTGGGTEAFF
TGTGCCAGCAGCTATACAGGGGGCGGCACTGAAGCTTTCTTT
>TRBJ1-4|TRBV4-1|-|-
CASGGFPLRNEKLFF
TGCGCCAGCGGGGGGTTTCCCTTGCGAAATGAAAAACTGTTTTTT
>TRBJ1-2|TRBV5-4|-|-
CASSPANDRNYGYTF
TGTGCCAGCAGCCCAGCAAACGACAGGAACTATGGCTACACCTTC
>TRBJ1-1|TRBV10-1|TRBD1|few
CATRQGQNTEAFF
TGCGCCACACGACAGGGACAGAACACTGAAGCTTTCTTT
>TRBJ2-2|TRBV5-1|-|-
CASSIRTGEPGSCFF
-
>TRBJ2-5|TRBV20-1|-|few
CSAERETQYF
TGCAGTGCTGAGAGGGAGACCCAGTACTTC
>TRBJ2-1|TRBV27|TRBD2|-
CASSPPGAREGNEQFF
TGTGCCAGCAGTCCCCCCGGAGCGCGGGAGGGGAATGAGCAGTTCTTC
>TRBJ1-2|TRBV10-3|-|-
CAISERRQRTNYGYTF
TGTGCCATCAGTGAGAGGCGGCAACGAACTAACTATGGCTACACCTTC
>TRBJ2-2|TRBV5-6|-|few
CASSPIDRDTGELFF
TGTGCCAGCAGCCCGATCGACAGAGACACCGGGGAGCTGTTTTTT
>TRBJ2-2|TRBV9|TRBD2|-
CASRRGGAAGELFF
TGTGCCAGCAGGCGCGGGGGGGCGGCCGGGGAGCTGTTTTTT
>TRBJ2-3|TRBV30|TRBD2|-
CAWSASGGANTQYF
TGTGCCTGGAGTGCTAGCGGGGGGGCGAATACGCAGTATTTT
>TRBJ1-6|TRBV27|-|-
CASRAKQGNYNSPLHF
TGTGCCAGCAGGGCCAAGCAGGGCAACTATAATTCACCCCTCCACTTT
>TRBJ2-7|TRBV19|-|-
CASSQQQTSYEQYF
TGTGCCAGTAGTCAACAACAAACCAGCTACGAGCAGTACTTC
>TRBJ2-2|TRBV7-9|-|-
CASRQGNTGELFF
TGTGCCAGCAGGCAGGGGAACACCGGGGAGCTGTTTTTT
>TRBJ1-1|TRBV5-1|-|few
CASSPGLVLNTEAFF
TGCGCCAGCAGCCCAGGGCTAGTTTTGAACACTGAAGCTTTCTTT
>TRBJ2-1|TRBV11-2|-|-
CASSLVGGAGDEQFF
TGTGCCAGCAGCTTAGTGGGGGGGGCCGGGGATGAGCAGTTCTTC
>TRBJ1-6|TRBV2|-|-
CASMQGPTNSPLHF
TGTGCCAGCATGCAGGGGCCAACTAATTCACCCCTCCACTTT
>TRBJ2-3|TRBV11-2|-|few
CASSLSLASDTQYF
TGTGCCAGCAGCTTATCCCTAGCGTCAGATACGCAGTATTTT
>TRBJ2-5|TRBV29-1|TRBD1|few
CSVVGQGKKETQYF
TGCAGCGTCGTGGGACAGGGGAAAAAAGAGACCCAGTACTTC
>TRBJ2-7|TRBV7-9|-|few
CASSLAVGAGDYEQYF
TGTGCCAGCAGCTTAGCTGTGGGTGCAGGGGACTACGAGCAGTACTTC
>TRBJ2-3|TRBV10-3|TRBD2|-
CAISPGTSGGQSTDTQYF
TGTGCCATCAGTCCCGGGACTAGCGGGGGGCAGAGCACAGATACGCAGTATTTT
>TRBJ2-3|TRBV11-2|-|-
CASSPQADTQYF
TGTGCCAGCAGCCCACAGGCGGATACGCAGTATTTT
>TRBJ1-5|TRBV7-3|-|few
CASSLGDRQPQHF
TGTGCCAGCAGCTTAGGAGACAGGCAGCCCCAGCATTTT
>TRBJ1-4|TRBV6-6|-|-
CAVVDRDNEKLFF
TGTGCCGTAGTCGACAGAGACAATGAAAAACTGTTTTTT
>TRBJ2-5|TRBV11-2|-|-
CASSSTREASETQYF
TGTGCCAGCAGCTCTACTAGGGAGGCATCGGAGACCCAGTACTTC
>TRBJ2-5|TRBV7-6|-|-
CASSLGRVGNTQYF
TGTGCCAGCAGCTTAGGCCGGGTCGGTAACACCCAGTACTTC
>TRBJ1-5|TRBV11-2|-|few
CASSLVNGGQPQHF
TGTGCCAGCAGCTTAGTAAACGGCGGTCAGCCCCAGCATTTT
>TRBJ2-2|TRBV7-2|TRBD2|few
CASSFRGGIEELFF
TGTGCCAGCAGCTTCCGCGGGGGGATAGAGGAGCTGTTTTTT
>TRBJ2-3|TRBV28|TRBD1|few
CASSLWTGSTDTQYF
TGTGCCAGCAGTTTATGGACAGGGAGCACAGATACGCAGTATTTT
>TRBJ1-4|TRBV4-2|TRBD1|-
CASSPKQGPTNEKLFF
TGTGCCAGCAGCCCGAAACAGGGGCCAACTAATGAAAAACTGTTTTTT
>TRBJ1-1|TRBV9|-|few
CASSVDRRTLRF
TGTGCCAGCAGCGTAGATCGGAGGACCCTGAGGTTT